This is a list of T cell receptor beta chains from one sample in a study of blood T cell repertoires in COVID-19. Sequencing used immunoSEQ multiplex PCR; TCRdb keeps in-frame clones, though not all of them. The sample yields under 250,000 clones, 80% to 90% seen once. Sequencing was done on a sample of PBMCs or T cells enriched from blood (not recorded which). These receptors came from a woman under 40 with acute COVID-19. CDR3s include the opening cysteine and the closing phenylalanine or tryptophan. A D gene is named only where the DNA matches it firmly. Some rows have no size entry. The others give once, few or many, or a class for an expanded clone.

TRBV30	.	TRBJ1-1	TRBD1	CAWSVPGTGALGAFF	TGTGCCTGGAGTGTACCCGGGACAGGGGCGTTGGGAGCTTTCTTT
TRBV6-2/TRBV6-3	.	TRBJ2-2	TRBD2	CASSYPGLGSTGELFF	TGTGCCAGCAGTTACCCGGGACTAGGTTCCACCGGGGAGCTGTTTTTT
TRBV7-8	.	TRBJ1-1	TRBD1	CASSLDRGTEAFF	TGTGCCAGCAGCTTAGACAGGGGCACTGAAGCTTTCTTT
TRBV7-8	.	TRBJ2-2	TRBD1	CASSPDRGLPGELFF	TGTGCCAGCAGCCCCGACAGGGGTCTTCCCGGGGAGCTGTTTTTT
TRBV5-8	.	TRBJ1-5	.	CASRSGGGNQPQHF	TGTGCCAGCAGATCGGGGGGGGGCAATCAGCCCCAGCATTTT
TRBV5-1	.	TRBJ1-6	.	CASSLNPESYNSPLHF	TGCGCCAGCAGCTTGAACCCGGAGTCCTATAATTCACCCCTCCACTTT
TRBV6-5	.	TRBJ2-7	TRBD1	CASSYSDRGLYEQYF	TGTGCCAGCAGTTACTCGGACAGGGGGCTGTACGAGCAGTACTTC
TRBV19	.	TRBJ2-2	TRBD1	CATKPQGANTGELFF	TGTGCCACGAAACCGCAGGGGGCGAACACCGGGGAGCTGTTTTTT
TRBV10-2	.	TRBJ1-2	.	CASSPRRQDYGYTF	TGCGCCAGCAGTCCTCGTAGACAGGACTATGGCTACACCTTC
TRBV18	once	TRBJ1-1	TRBD1	CASSPRTGDSNTEAFF	TGTGCCAGCTCACCAAGGACAGGGGATTCGAACACTGAAGCTTTCTTT
TRBV2	once	TRBJ2-3	.	CASIDNPLNTDTQYF	TGTGCCAGCATCGACAACCCGCTAAACACAGATACGCAGTATTTT
TRBV7-2	.	TRBJ1-1	.	CASSLVQGEAFF	TGTGCCAGCAGCTTAGTCCAGGGTGAAGCTTTCTTT
TRBV5-4	.	TRBJ1-4	.	CASSLEQGDEKLFF	TGTGCCAGCAGCTTGGAGCAGGGTGATGAAAAACTGTTTTTT
TRBV6-1	.	TRBJ1-1	.	CASSEAPGDRNTEAFF	TGTGCCAGCAGTGAAGCCCCAGGGGATAGGAACACTGAAGCTTTCTTT
TRBV7-2	.	TRBJ2-7	.	CASSLRQTNYEQYF	TGTGCCAGCAGCTTAAGGCAGACAAACTACGAGCAGTACTTC
TRBV2	few	TRBJ2-2	.	CASREERANTGELFF	TGTGCCAGCAGAGAGGAGCGGGCTAACACCGGGGAGCTGTTTTTT
TRBV7-2	few	TRBJ1-2	TRBD1	CASSLVQGANYGYTF	TGTGCCAGCAGCTTAGTACAGGGGGCGAATTATGGCTACACCTTC
TRBV18	.	TRBJ2-2	.	CASPGTTGELFF	TGTGCCAGCCCAGGGACAACCGGGGAGCTGTTTTTT
TRBV2	once	TRBJ1-1	TRBD1	CASRERQGATEAFF	TGTGCCAGCAGGGAAAGACAGGGGGCAACTGAAGCTTTCTTT
TRBV19	once	TRBJ2-1	.	CASSIGPLRETGYEQFF	TGTGCCAGTAGTATAGGCCCCTTAAGAGAAACAGGGTATGAGCAGTTCTTC
TRBV7-6	.	TRBJ2-2	TRBD1	CASSSRTGSAGELFF	TGTGCCAGCAGCTCCCGGACAGGGTCCGCCGGGGAGCTGTTTTTT
TRBV7-2	.	TRBJ2-7	.	CASSSDTPEQYF	TGTGCCAGCAGCTCCGACACTCCGGAGCAGTACTTC
TRBV7-7	.	TRBJ2-3	TRBD2	CASSPGGGITDTQYF	TGTGCTAGCAGCCCGGGCGGGGGGATAACAGATACGCAGTATTTT
TRBV4-1	once	TRBJ2-5	.	CASSQIGLRETQYF	TGCGCCAGCAGCCAAATCGGGTTACGAGAGACCCAGTACTTC
TRBV6-5	.	TRBJ1-2	TRBD1	CASSYRDRGYGYTF	TGTGCCAGCAGTTACCGGGACAGGGGTTATGGCTACACCTTC
TRBV5-5	.	TRBJ1-2	TRBD1	CASSLGVTGGGGYTF	TGTGCCAGCAGCTTGGGGGTGACAGGGGGAGGCGGCTACACCTTC
TRBV25-1	.	TRBJ1-4	TRBD1	CASSLWTGGEKLFF	TGTGCCAGCAGTCTATGGACAGGGGGGGAAAAACTGTTTTTT
TRBV18	.	TRBJ2-7	TRBD1	CASSRTGDYEQYF	TGTGCCAGCTCTCGGACAGGAGACTACGAGCAGTACTTC
TRBV5-6	once	TRBJ2-7	TRBD1	CASSLGTATYYEQYF	TGTGCCAGCAGCCTGGGGACAGCAACCTACTACGAGCAGTACTTC
TRBV19	few	TRBJ1-6	.	CASSGTPGGDSPLHF	TGTGCCAGTAGTGGCACCCCCGGGGGGGATTCACCCCTCCACTTT
TRBV4-1	few	TRBJ1-5	.	CASSSILTGVSNQPQHF	TGCGCCAGCAGCTCGATTCTTACAGGCGTCAGCAATCAGCCCCAGCATTTT